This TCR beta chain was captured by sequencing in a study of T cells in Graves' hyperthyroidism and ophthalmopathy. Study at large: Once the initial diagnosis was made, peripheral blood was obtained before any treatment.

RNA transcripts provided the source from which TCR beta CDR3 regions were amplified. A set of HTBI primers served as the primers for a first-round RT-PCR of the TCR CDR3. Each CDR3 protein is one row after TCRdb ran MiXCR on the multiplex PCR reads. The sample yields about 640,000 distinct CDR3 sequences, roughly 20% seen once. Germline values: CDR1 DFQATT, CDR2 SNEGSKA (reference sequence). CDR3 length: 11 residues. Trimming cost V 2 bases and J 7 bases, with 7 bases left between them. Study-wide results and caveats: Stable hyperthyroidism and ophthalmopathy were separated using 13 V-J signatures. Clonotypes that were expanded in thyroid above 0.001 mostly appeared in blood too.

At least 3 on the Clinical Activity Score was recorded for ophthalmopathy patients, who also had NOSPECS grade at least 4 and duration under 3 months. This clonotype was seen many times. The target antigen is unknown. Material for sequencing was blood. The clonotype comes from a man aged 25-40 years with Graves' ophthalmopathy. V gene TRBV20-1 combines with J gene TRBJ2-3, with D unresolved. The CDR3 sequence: CSARLGYTQYF. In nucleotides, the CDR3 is TGCAGTGCTAGATTGGGGTATACGCAGTATTTT.